A selection of T cell receptor beta chains follows, all from one sample in a study of glioma-infiltrating T cells after dendritic cell vaccination. The data were produced by immunoSEQ multiplex PCR, yet TCRdb's version contains in-frame clones alone and is incomplete. The sample yields roughly 60,000 clones, approximately 86% seen once. The material sequenced was blood, taken after dendritic cell vaccination. The receptors shown here come from a human donor with glioblastoma. Both conserved end residues are part of each CDR3. D genes are given only for firm matches. Clone size is given for some rows only: seen once, a few or many times, or a class if the clone is expanded.

TRBV7-3	.	TRBD2	TRBJ2-1	CASSRGLAGVDEQFF	TGTGCCAGCAGTCGAGGACTAGCGGGAGTGGATGAGCAGTTCTTC
TRBV28	.	.	TRBJ1-6	CASSLRDSPLHF	TGTGCCAGCAGTTTACGTGATTCACCCCTCCACTTT
TRBV6-1	.	TRBD1	TRBJ1-2	CASSDPRGFNYGYTF	TGTGCCAGCTCGGACCCCAGGGGGTTTAACTATGGCTACACCTTC
TRBV6-6	.	TRBD1	TRBJ1-4	CASSRPGTGGEKLFF	TGTGCCAGCAGTCGTCCCGGGACAGGGGGGGAAAAACTGTTTTTT
TRBV4-2	.	TRBD1	TRBJ1-4	CASRDTGGWEKLFF	TGTGCCAGCAGGGATACAGGGGGATGGGAAAAACTGTTTTTT
TRBV19	.	.	TRBJ2-1	CASSTKNSVGPYNEQFF	TGTGCCAGTAGTACCAAGAATAGCGTGGGTCCCTACAATGAGCAGTTCTTC
TRBV5-1	.	.	TRBJ2-5	CASSYGNQETQYF	TGCGCCAGCAGCTACGGGAACCAAGAGACCCAGTACTTC
TRBV4-3	.	TRBD1	TRBJ1-1	CASSQTGGEDTEAFF	TGCGCCAGCAGCCAGACAGGGGGCGAGGACACTGAAGCTTTCTTT
TRBV18	.	TRBD2	TRBJ2-7	CASSPSSGLSEQYF	TGTGCCAGCTCACCAAGTAGCGGGCTGTCCGAGCAGTACTTC
TRBV4-1	.	TRBD1	TRBJ2-1	CASSQDWDREGEQFF	TGCGCCAGCAGCCAAGATTGGGACAGGGAGGGCGAGCAGTTCTTC
TRBV9	.	.	TRBJ1-5	CANRGSLSSNQPQHF	TGTGCCAACCGAGGAAGTCTTTCTAGCAATCAGCCCCAGCATTTT
TRBV29-1	.	.	TRBJ2-4	CSVEPNQGTLAKNIQYF	TGCAGCGTTGAACCCAACCAGGGCACCTTAGCCAAAAACATTCAGTACTTC
TRBV19	.	.	TRBJ1-2	CASSMEGAGYTF	TGTGCCAGTAGTATGGAAGGGGCCGGCTACACCTTC
TRBV6-5	.	TRBD1	TRBJ2-7	CASSYRDRGPYEQYF	TGTGCCAGCAGTTACCGGGACAGGGGCCCCTACGAGCAGTACTTC
TRBV9	.	.	TRBJ1-1	CASSQAIGANTEAFF	TGTGCCAGCAGCCAAGCTATAGGGGCGAACACTGAAGCTTTCTTT
TRBV15	once	.	TRBJ1-2	CATSQDRAPLGGYTF	TGTGCCACCAGCCAAGACAGAGCCCCTTTGGGCGGCTACACCTTC
TRBV5-1	.	TRBD2	TRBJ2-3	CASSLAPSGSTDTQYF	TGCGCCAGCAGCTTGGCCCCTAGCGGAAGCACAGATACGCAGTATTTT
TRBV6-1	.	TRBD2	TRBJ2-7	CASSEIPSGSYEQYF	TGTGCCAGCAGTGAAATCCCTAGCGGGAGCTACGAGCAGTACTTC
TRBV9	.	.	TRBJ1-4	CASSESPTTNEKLFF	TGTGCCAGCAGCGAATCCCCCACAACTAATGAAAAACTGTTTTTT
TRBV12-5	.	TRBD1	TRBJ2-1	CASGLAQTGTGKNEQFF	TGTGCTAGTGGTTTGGCTCAAACCGGGACAGGGAAAAATGAGCAGTTCTTC
TRBV5-1	.	TRBD1	TRBJ1-4	CASSLALGGSNEKLFF	TGCGCCAGCAGCCTCGCGTTAGGGGGCTCGAATGAAAAACTGTTTTTT
TRBV9	.	.	TRBJ1-1	CASSVAGQGTEAFF	TGTGCCAGCAGCGTAGCAGGTCAGGGGACTGAAGCTTTCTTT
TRBV11-3	.	.	TRBJ2-2	CASSSLGVVTGELFF	TGTGCCAGCAGCTCCCTGGGCGTCGTCACCGGGGAGCTGTTTTTT
TRBV19	once	.	TRBJ2-3	CASTRTGTDTQYF	TGTGCCAGTACCCGGACAGGCACAGATACGCAGTATTTT
TRBV5-6	.	.	TRBJ2-3	CASSVQLTDTQYF	TGTGCCAGCAGCGTTCAGTTGACAGATACGCAGTATTTT
TRBV7-2	.	.	TRBJ1-4	CASSFRGTNEKLFF	TGTGCCAGCAGCTTTCGGGGAACTAATGAAAAACTGTTTTTT
TRBV6-1	.	TRBD2	TRBJ2-7	CASRAASGGWYEQYF	TGTGCCAGCAGGGCCGCTAGCGGGGGGTGGTACGAGCAGTACTTC
TRBV14	.	TRBD2	TRBJ2-1	CASSQDIGASGRTHNEQFF	TGTGCCAGCAGCCAAGATATCGGGGCTAGCGGGAGGACCCACAATGAGCAGTTCTTC
TRBV9	.	.	TRBJ1-2	CASSLQPLQGLHGYTF	TGTGCCAGCAGCCTTCAACCTCTTCAGGGACTCCATGGCTACACCTTC
TRBV2	.	TRBD1	TRBJ1-5	CASSPTGIRNQPQHF	TGTGCCAGCAGTCCGACAGGGATTAGGAATCAGCCCCAGCATTTT
TRBV11-2	.	.	TRBJ2-7	CATGDWSSYEQYF	TGTGCCACCGGCGACTGGAGCTCCTACGAGCAGTACTTC
TRBV11-2	.	.	TRBJ2-2	CASSKTSNTGELFF	TGTGCCAGCAGCAAGACAAGTAACACCGGGGAGCTGTTTTTT
TRBV7-2	.	.	TRBJ2-7	CASSVGARKFF	TGTGCCAGCAGCGTGGGAGCTCGTAAGTTCTTC
TRBV12-5	.	TRBD1	TRBJ2-5	CASGRTGGMAQYF	TGTGCTAGTGGTCGTACAGGGGGTATGGCCCAGTACTTC
TRBV9	.	TRBD2	TRBJ2-3	CASSVAGGRDTQYF	TGTGCCAGCAGCGTAGCGGGGGGGCGGGATACGCAGTATTTT
TRBV6-5	.	.	TRBJ1-2	CASSQGYGYTF	TGTGCCAGCAGTCAGGGCTATGGCTACACCTTC
TRBV5-5	once	.	TRBJ2-7	CASSLGQGYSYEQYF	TGTGCCAGCAGCTTGGGCCAGGGGTACTCCTACGAGCAGTACTTC
TRBV6-5	.	TRBD2	TRBJ2-1	CASSFDLAGVQFF	TGTGCCAGCAGTTTCGATCTAGCGGGTGTGCAGTTCTTC
TRBV7-2	.	TRBD2	TRBJ2-5	CASSLEFGLAGGQETQYF	TGTGCCAGCAGCTTAGAATTTGGACTAGCGGGGGGTCAAGAGACCCAGTACTTC
TRBV7-9	.	.	TRBJ1-1	CASSSSVGTEAFF	TGTGCCAGCAGTTCTAGCGTTGGAACTGAAGCTTTCTTT
TRBV30	.	.	TRBJ1-2	CAWARASNGYTF	TGTGCCTGGGCGAGGGCTTCAAATGGCTACACCTTC
TRBV5-1	.	TRBD2	TRBJ2-7	CASSSEGLAGVDEQYF	TGCGCCAGCAGCTCGGAGGGACTAGCGGGAGTGGACGAGCAGTACTTC
TRBV7-9	.	TRBD1	TRBJ2-3	CASSLIPGQGVGADTQYF	TGTGCCAGCAGCCTCATTCCGGGACAGGGGGTGGGTGCAGATACGCAGTATTTT
TRBV27	few	.	TRBJ2-7	CASSLSVVGGPYEQYF	TGTGCCAGCAGTTTATCGGTGGTAGGAGGGCCTTACGAGCAGTACTTC
TRBV2	.	TRBD1	TRBJ1-5	CASSGGQPYSNQPQHF	TGTGCCAGCAGTGGGGGACAGCCGTATAGCAATCAGCCCCAGCATTTT
TRBV7-3	.	.	TRBJ1-5	CASSLTLARFYQPQHF	TGTGCCAGCAGCTTAACGCTGGCCAGGTTTTATCAGCCCCAGCATTTT
TRBV5-1	.	.	TRBJ2-7	CASSAGSYEQYF	TGCGCCAGCAGTGCGGGGTCCTACGAGCAGTACTTC